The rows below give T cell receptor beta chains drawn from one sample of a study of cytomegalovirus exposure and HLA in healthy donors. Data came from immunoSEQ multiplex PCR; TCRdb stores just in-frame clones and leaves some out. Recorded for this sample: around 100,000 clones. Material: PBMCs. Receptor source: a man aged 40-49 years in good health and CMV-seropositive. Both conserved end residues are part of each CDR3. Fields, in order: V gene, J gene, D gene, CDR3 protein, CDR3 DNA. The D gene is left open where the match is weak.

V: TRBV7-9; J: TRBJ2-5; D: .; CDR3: CASSLGGDKQETQYF; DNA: TGTGCCAGCAGCTTAGGAGGGGACAAACAAGAGACCCAGTACTTC
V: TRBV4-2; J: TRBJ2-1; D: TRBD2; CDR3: CASSQGLAGGLYNEQFF; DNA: TGTGCCAGCAGCCAAGGGCTAGCGGGAGGTTTGTACAATGAGCAGTTCTTC
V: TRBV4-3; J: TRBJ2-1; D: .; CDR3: CASSRTGASYNEQFF; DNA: TGCGCCAGCAGCCGCACTGGGGCCTCCTACAATGAGCAGTTCTTC
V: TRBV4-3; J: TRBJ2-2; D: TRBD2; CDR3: CASSQDSGGAPGELFF; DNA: TGCGCCAGCAGCCAAGATTCGGGAGGGGCGCCCGGGGAGCTGTTTTTT
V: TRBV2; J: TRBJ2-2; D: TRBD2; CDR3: CASSLSSGRGTGELFF; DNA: TGTGCCAGCAGTTTATCTAGCGGGAGAGGGACCGGGGAGCTGTTTTTT
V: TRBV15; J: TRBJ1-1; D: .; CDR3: CATSTSRTEAFF; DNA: TGTGCCACCAGCACTTCGAGGACTGAAGCTTTCTTT
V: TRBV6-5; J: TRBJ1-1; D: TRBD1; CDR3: CASRRTGALNTEAFF; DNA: TGTGCCAGCAGACGAACAGGGGCCCTGAACACTGAAGCTTTCTTT
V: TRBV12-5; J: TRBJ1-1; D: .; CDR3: CASGLDRKEAFF; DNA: TGTGCTAGTGGTTTGGACAGGAAGGAAGCTTTCTTT
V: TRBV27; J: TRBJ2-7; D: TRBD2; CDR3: CASSLRVGTSGYEQYF; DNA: TGTGCCAGCAGTCTAAGGGTCGGGACTAGCGGATACGAGCAGTACTTC
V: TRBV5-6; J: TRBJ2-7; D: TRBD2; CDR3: CASSWERGRRAYEQYF; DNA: TGTGCCAGCAGCTGGGAGCGGGGCCGCCGAGCCTACGAGCAGTACTTC
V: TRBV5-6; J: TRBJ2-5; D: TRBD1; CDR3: CASSFPDRAETQYF; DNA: TGTGCCAGCAGCTTCCCGGACAGGGCAGAGACCCAGTACTTC
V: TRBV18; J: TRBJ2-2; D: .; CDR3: CASSPDRNTGELFF; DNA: TGTGCCAGCTCACCAGACAGAAACACCGGGGAGCTGTTTTTT
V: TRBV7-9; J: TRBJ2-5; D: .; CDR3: CASSTQRTVQETQYF; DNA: TGTGCCAGCAGCACACAACGGACAGTACAAGAGACCCAGTACTTC
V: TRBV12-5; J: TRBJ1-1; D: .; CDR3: CASGLGNTEAFF; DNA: TGTGCTAGTGGTTTGGGTAATACTGAAGCTTTCTTT
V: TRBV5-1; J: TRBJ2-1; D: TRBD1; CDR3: CASSWGQGAPTYYNEQFF; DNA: TGCGCCAGCAGCTGGGGACAGGGGGCCCCAACTTACTACAATGAGCAGTTCTTC
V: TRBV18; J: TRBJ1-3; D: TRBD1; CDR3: CASSTQGATGNTIYF; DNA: TGTGCCAGCTCGACACAGGGGGCGACTGGAAACACCATATATTTT
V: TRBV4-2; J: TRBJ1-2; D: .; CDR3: CASSQVGVTYGYTF; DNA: TGTGCCAGCAGCCAAGTCGGGGTAACCTATGGCTACACCTTC
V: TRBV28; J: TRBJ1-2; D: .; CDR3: CASSLSTNYGYTF; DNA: TGTGCCAGCAGTCTCAGTACTAACTATGGCTACACCTTC
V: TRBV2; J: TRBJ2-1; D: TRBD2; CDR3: CASSEVAGGLGEQFF; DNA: TGTGCCAGCAGTGAAGTAGCGGGAGGGCTAGGTGAGCAGTTCTTC
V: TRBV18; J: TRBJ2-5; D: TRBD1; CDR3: CASSPQGVNQETQYF; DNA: TGTGCCAGCTCTCCACAGGGGGTGAACCAAGAGACCCAGTACTTC
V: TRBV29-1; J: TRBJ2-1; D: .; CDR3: CSVVSFAGWYNEQFF; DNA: TGCAGCGTCGTAAGCTTCGCGGGCTGGTACAATGAGCAGTTCTTC
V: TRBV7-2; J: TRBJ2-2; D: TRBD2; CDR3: CASSLTPLGRFAIGELFF; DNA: TGTGCCAGCAGCTTGACCCCCCTCGGGAGGTTCGCTATCGGGGAGCTGTTTTTT
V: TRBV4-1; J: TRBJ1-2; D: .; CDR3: CASSQGVQGSHYGYTF; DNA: TGCGCCAGCAGCCAAGGGGTACAGGGTAGTCACTATGGCTACACCTTC
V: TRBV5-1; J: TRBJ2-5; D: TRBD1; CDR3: CASSRTGGWETQYF; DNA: TGCGCCAGCAGCCGTACAGGGGGCTGGGAGACCCAGTACTTC
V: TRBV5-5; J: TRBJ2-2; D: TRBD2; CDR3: CASSHLLAGGGYGELFF; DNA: TGTGCCAGCAGCCACCTCCTAGCGGGAGGAGGATACGGGGAGCTGTTTTTT
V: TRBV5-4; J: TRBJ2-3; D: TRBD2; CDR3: CASSEGLAGGNTQYF; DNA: TGTGCCAGCAGCGAGGGACTAGCGGGAGGGAATACGCAGTATTTT
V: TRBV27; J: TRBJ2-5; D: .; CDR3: CASSRTPGPMGEQYF; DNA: TGTGCCAGCAGTCGGACTCCGGGCCCCATGGGAGAGCAGTACTTC
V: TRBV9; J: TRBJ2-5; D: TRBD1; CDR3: CASSASWTGGRETQYF; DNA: TGTGCCAGCAGCGCTTCTTGGACAGGGGGCCGAGAGACCCAGTACTTC
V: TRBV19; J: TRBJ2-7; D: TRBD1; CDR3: CASSIGGQGIYEQYF; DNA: TGTGCCAGTAGTATAGGGGGACAGGGTATCTACGAGCAGTACTTC